These T cell receptor beta chains were read from a single sample in a study of beta chain features in type 1 diabetes. Assay used: immunoSEQ multiplex PCR; TCRdb lists only in-frame clones, some missing. The sample includes approximately 160,000 clones, about 9.1% of them seen just once. Sequenced input: central memory CD4+ T cells from blood. These receptors were taken from a woman aged 18-29 years in good health. The CDR3 runs from the conserved cysteine through the conserved F or W. The D gene is left open where the match is weak. Size tells how often a clone was seen (once, few, many) or the class of an expanded clone, and some rows leave it out.

TGTGCTAGCAGCCCACTAGCGGGAGAGGCAGATACGCAGTATTTT,CASSPLAGEADTQYF,few,TRBV7-7,TRBJ2-3,TRBD2
TGTGCCAGCAGCTTAGGGGGCCTTCAGGGAGAAGCTTTCTTT,CASSLGGLQGEAFF,few,TRBV11-3,TRBJ1-1,NA
TGTGCCAGCAGTGACTCGAGGGACAGCCTTTTAGCCAAAAACATTCAGTACTTC,CASSDSRDSLLAKNIQYF,few,TRBV6-4,TRBJ2-4,TRBD1
TGCGCCAGCAGCCCGACATTAAATCCGGCCTCCAATCAGCCCCAGCATTTT,CASSPTLNPASNQPQHF,NA,TRBV4-3,TRBJ1-5,NA
TGTGCCAGCAGCCATGGGACTAGCGGGTCCAATGAGCAGTTCTTC,CASSHGTSGSNEQFF,NA,TRBV4-2,TRBJ2-1,TRBD2
TGTGCCAGCAGCTTAGATTACGCGGAGCAGTACTTC,CASSLDYAEQYF,NA,TRBV7-8,TRBJ2-7,NA
TGCAGCGTTGAAAGGCCCGGGTACTATGGCTACACCTTC,CSVERPGYYGYTF,few,TRBV29-1,TRBJ1-2,NA
TGCGCCAGCAGCTTTGGACAGACCACAGATACGCAGTATTTT,CASSFGQTTDTQYF,few,TRBV5-1,TRBJ2-3,NA
TGTGCCAGCAGCTCAGGGAGGGCGGGAGATACGCAGTATTTT,CASSSGRAGDTQYF,NA,TRBV7-9,TRBJ2-3,TRBD2
TGTGCCAGCAGCTTAGGACAGGGAACTAGCACAGATACGCAGTATTTT,CASSLGQGTSTDTQYF,NA,TRBV5-4,TRBJ2-3,TRBD1
TGTGCCACCAGCAGAGAGGGGGCAGGGACAGATACGCAGTATTTT,CATSREGAGTDTQYF,NA,TRBV15,TRBJ2-3,NA
TGTGCCAGCAGCAGGGGCCAGGCTGGGACTGAAGCTTTCTTT,CASSRGQAGTEAFF,few,TRBV13,TRBJ1-1,NA
TGTGCCAGCGGGACAGGGTCAGGTAACGAGCAGTACTTC,CASGTGSGNEQYF,few,TRBV21-1,TRBJ2-7,NA
TGTGCCAGCAGTTCTGGCGGGAGGGCCAGTTCCTACAATGAGCAGTTCTTC,CASSSGGRASSYNEQFF,few,TRBV6-8,TRBJ2-1,TRBD2
TGTGCCAGCAGAGGACTAGCGGGAGCCAGCGAGCAGTACTTC,CASRGLAGASEQYF,NA,TRBV2,TRBJ2-7,TRBD2
TGTGCCTGGAACCTGGGACAAAGAGACAACATTCAGTACTTC,CAWNLGQRDNIQYF,NA,TRBV30,TRBJ2-4,NA
TGTGCCAGCAGCCAAGGACAGGTGACTTTAGCTAACTATGGCTACACCTTC,CASSQGQVTLANYGYTF,NA,TRBV5-8,TRBJ1-2,TRBD1
TGTGCCAGCGGAAGAGAACTAGCGGTCTACGAGCAGTACTTC,CASGRELAVYEQYF,NA,TRBV7-9,TRBJ2-7,TRBD2
TGTGCCAGTGGACAGAACGAAAAACTGTTTTTT,CASGQNEKLFF,NA,TRBV9,TRBJ1-4,NA
TGTGCCAGCAGCCCGGGACTAGCGGGGGGAGAGACCCAGTACTTC,CASSPGLAGGETQYF,few,TRBV14,TRBJ2-5,TRBD2
TGCGCCAGCAGTTCACCCGGGGGGAGCGAGCAGTACTTC,CASSSPGGSEQYF,few,TRBV10-2,TRBJ2-7,TRBD2
TGTGCCAGCAGTGATACCACAGGGGCAGAGACCCAGTACTTC,CASSDTTGAETQYF,NA,TRBV6-1,TRBJ2-5,TRBD1
TGTGCTTCCGGACAGGGGACTTCACCCCTCCACTTT,CASGQGTSPLHF,NA,TRBV30,TRBJ1-6,TRBD1
TGTGCCACCAGCAGAGATCTTGTGGGTAGCGGGAGCAATGAGCAGTTCTTC,CATSRDLVGSGSNEQFF,NA,TRBV15,TRBJ2-1,TRBD2
TGTGCCTGGAGTGATCCCCGAGGGGAAAAACTGTTTTTT,CAWSDPRGEKLFF,few,TRBV30,TRBJ1-4,NA
TGTGCCAGCAGCACCCGGGACAGGGCCACTGAAGCTTTCTTT,CASSTRDRATEAFF,few,TRBV9,TRBJ1-1,TRBD1
TGTGCCAGCAGCCAAGATCAGGTTCCTGAAGCTTTCTTT,CASSQDQVPEAFF,NA,TRBV4-2,TRBJ1-1,NA
TGCAGTGGGGGGCCCTCGGATACGCAGTATTTT,CSGGPSDTQYF,NA,TRBV20-1,TRBJ2-3,NA